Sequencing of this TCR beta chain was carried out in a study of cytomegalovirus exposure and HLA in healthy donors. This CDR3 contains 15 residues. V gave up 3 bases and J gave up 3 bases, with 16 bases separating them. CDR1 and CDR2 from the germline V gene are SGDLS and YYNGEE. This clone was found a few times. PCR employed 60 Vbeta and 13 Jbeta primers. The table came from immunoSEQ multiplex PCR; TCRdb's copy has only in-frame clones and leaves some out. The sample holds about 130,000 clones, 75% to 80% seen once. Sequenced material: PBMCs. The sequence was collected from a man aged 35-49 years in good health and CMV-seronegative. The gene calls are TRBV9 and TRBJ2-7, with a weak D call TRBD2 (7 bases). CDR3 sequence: CASSEGSRGGYEQYF. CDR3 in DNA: TGTGCCAGCAGCGAGGGGAGTAGGGGGGGCTACGAGCAGTACTTC.